The sequence of this T cell receptor (beta chain) was determined in a study of T cell changes during pregnancy in multiple sclerosis. TCRdb's table, derived via immunoSEQ multiplex PCR, lists solely in-frame clones and lacks some. This table has approximately 48,000 clones, under 95% appearing once. V trimming: 0 bases; J trimming: 4 bases; junction bases outside the gene matches: 6. There are 16 residues in the CDR3. Per germline, CDR1 SEHNR and CDR2 FQNEAQ (reference sequence). The V and J genes are TRBV7-9 and TRBJ2-5; 9 bases align to TRBD1. The receptor was derived from a female donor with multiple sclerosis, enrolled in a pregnancy study. The source was CD8+ T cells from peripheral blood mononuclear cells, collected before pregnancy. The CDR3 coding sequence is TGTGCCAGCAGCTTAGCGGACAGGGGATCGGGAGAGACCCAGTACTTC. Translation gives CASSLADRGSGETQYF.